Presented here are 3 T cell receptor beta chains from one specimen sequenced in a study of cytotoxic CD8 clonotypes in ibrutinib-treated CLL. Assay: immunoSEQ multiplex PCR; the TCRdb copy retains only in-frame clones and omits some. The sample comprises about 130,000 clones, around three quarters of which are singletons, and 10% to 15% rests with the top ten. Specimen: PBMCs, collected after 12 months of ibrutinib treatment. These TCRs come from a human donor with chronic lymphocytic leukemia.

This clone was seen a handful of times. The chain employs TRBV2 and TRBJ2-1; D remains unclear. Germline V gene data show CDR1 as SNHLY and CDR2 as FYNNEI. Between the trimmed V and J ends, which lost 6 bases and 10 bases, there was a span of 13 bases. The CDR3 is 12 amino acids. The CDR3 reads CASRKGVEEQFF. DNA of the CDR3: TGTGCCAGCAGAAAAGGAGTTGAAGAGCAGTTCTTC.

CDR3 nucleotide sequence: TGCGCCAGCAGCCAACTGGGGACTAGCGGGAGGAATGAGCAGTTCTTC. Amino acids: CASSQLGTSGRNEQFF. The rearrangement uses TRBV4-3 and TRBJ2-1, with 15 bases fitting TRBD2. Per germline, CDR1 LGHNA and CDR2 YSLEER. J was trimmed by 7 bases and V by 2 bases; bases with no gene match: 3. The CDR3 has 16 residues.

The genes are TRBV6-1 and TRBJ1-4; 8 nucleotides line up with TRBD1. Unmatched junction bases numbered 10, after V lost 2 bases and J lost 11 bases. Germline lookup yields CDR1 MNHNS and CDR2 SASEGT. This CDR3 has 15 amino acids. In DNA form, the CDR3 reads TGTGCCAGCAGTGAATCTCAAGGACAGGGTTTGAAACTGTTTTTT. Protein product: CASSESQGQGLKLFF.